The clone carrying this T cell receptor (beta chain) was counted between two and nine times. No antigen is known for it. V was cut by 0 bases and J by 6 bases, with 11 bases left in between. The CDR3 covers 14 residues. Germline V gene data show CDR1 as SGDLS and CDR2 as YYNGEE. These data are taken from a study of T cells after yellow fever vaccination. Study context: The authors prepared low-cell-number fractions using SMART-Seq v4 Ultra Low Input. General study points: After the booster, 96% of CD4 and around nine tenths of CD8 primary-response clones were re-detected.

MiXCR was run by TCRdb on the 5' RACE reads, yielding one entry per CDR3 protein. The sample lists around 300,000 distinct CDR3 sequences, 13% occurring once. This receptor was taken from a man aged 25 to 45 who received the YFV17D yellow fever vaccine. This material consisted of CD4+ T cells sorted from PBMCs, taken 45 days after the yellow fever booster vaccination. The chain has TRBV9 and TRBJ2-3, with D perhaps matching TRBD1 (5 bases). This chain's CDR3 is CASSVGTRADTQYF. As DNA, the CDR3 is TGTGCCAGCAGCGTAGGGACCAGGGCGGATACGCAGTATTTT.